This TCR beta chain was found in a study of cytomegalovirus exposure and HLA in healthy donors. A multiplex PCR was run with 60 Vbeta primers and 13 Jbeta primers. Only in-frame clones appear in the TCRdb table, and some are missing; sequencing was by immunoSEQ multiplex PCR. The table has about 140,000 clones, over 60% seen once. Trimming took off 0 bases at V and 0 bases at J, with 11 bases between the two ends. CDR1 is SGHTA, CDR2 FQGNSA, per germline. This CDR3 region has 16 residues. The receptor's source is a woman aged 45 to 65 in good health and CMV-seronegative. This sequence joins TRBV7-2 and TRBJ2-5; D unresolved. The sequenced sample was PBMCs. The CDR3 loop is CASSLAGPGYQETQYF. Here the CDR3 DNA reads TGTGCCAGCAGCTTAGCGGGTCCAGGCTACCAAGAGACCCAGTACTTC.